This T cell receptor beta chain is from a study of blood T cell repertoires in COVID-19. In the original workflow: Cell counts per sample came from amplifying reference gene primers. Only in-frame clones appear in the TCRdb table, and some are missing; sequencing was by immunoSEQ multiplex PCR. V and J calls and clone size are given by that table; D and trimming were obtained from the DNA. The profile shows about 130,000 clones, roughly 88% of them singletons. This receptor was obtained from a woman of 80 years or more with acute or convalescent COVID-19. Sequencing was carried out using peripheral blood.

The chain's CDR3 is CASSTFTSGSSYNEQFF. CDR3 coding DNA: TGTGCCAGCAGCACGTTCACTAGCGGGTCATCCTACAATGAGCAGTTCTTC. The gene calls are TRBV6-2 or TRBV6-3 and TRBJ2-1, with 9 bases identical to TRBD2. Germline CDR1 reads MNHEY; CDR2 reads SVGEGT. The V segment lost 6 bases and the J segment 1 base; nucleotides outside the gene matches: 10. This CDR3 is 17 amino acids long.